The 18 T cell receptor beta chains reported below all come from one sample, sequenced in a study of a mutant IDH1 vaccine in newly diagnosed glioma. These receptors have no identified antigens. The time point here: week 5, during vaccination. In the vaccine, a single dose held 300 ug of the mutant IDH1 20-mer peptide, along with topical imiquimod. Sequenced by immunoSEQ multiplex PCR; TCRdb stores in-frame clones only, minus some. The profile shows over 30,000 clones, roughly 80% of them singletons. The sample here was PBMCs, taken from a glioma patient whose treatment included an IDH1 peptide vaccine. The receptors here all came from a man between 25 and 39 years old with glioma.

CDR3 protein: CASSLVQNQETQYF. The CDR3 coding sequence is TGTGCCAGCAGTTTGGTGCAGAACCAAGAGACCCAGTACTTC. The rearrangement joins TRBV28 to TRBJ2-5, with D uncertain. This CDR3 has 14 residues. CDR1 MDHEN and CDR2 SYDVKM come from the germline V gene. The V gene lost 3 bases and the J gene lost 0 bases, with 8 bases spanning the gap.

The chain uses TRBV19 and TRBJ1-1, with 7 bases fitting TRBD1. With 5 bases clipped from V and 1 base from J, the junction kept 4 bases outside the gene matches. The CDR3 sequence is 14 residues long. In germline, CDR1 is LNHDA, CDR2 SQIVND (reference sequence). CDR3 sequence (DNA): TGTGCCAGTAGTCCGGGGACAGAGAACACTGAAGCTTTCTTT. Its translation: CASSPGTENTEAFF. Drawing the rest from reference TRBV19 and TRBJ1-1, the complete variable domain is DGGITQSPKYLFRKEGQNVTLSCEQNLNHDAMYWYRQDPGQGLRLIYYSQIVNDFQKGDIAEGYSVSREKKESFPLTVTSAQKNPTAFYLCASSPGTENTEAFFGQGTRLTVV.

The chain has TRBV4-1 and TRBJ2-7, with D unresolved. The germline V gene encodes CDR1 MGHRA and CDR2 YSYEKL. This CDR3 contains 15 residues. Trimming cost V 0 bases and J 0 bases, with 9 bases left between them. Here the CDR3 DNA reads TGCGCCAGCAGCCAAGATAACCAGCTCTCCTACGAGCAGTACTTC. Translating gives CASSQDNQLSYEQYF.

The chain carries TRBV15 and TRBJ1-3, with D hard to call. This CDR3 comprises 14 residues. Trimming shortened V by 5 bases and J by 0 bases, and 8 bases separated the two germline ends. Germline CDR1 and CDR2: LNHNV and YYDKDF (reference sequence). The CDR3 protein is CATSLGISGNTIYF. CDR3 coding DNA: TGTGCCACCAGCCTCGGGATCTCTGGAAACACCATATATTTT.

This clone was observed once. The rearrangement links TRBV7-6 to TRBJ2-7; 8 bases map to TRBD2. CDR3 size: 15 residues. Germline V gene lookup returns CDR1 SGHVS and CDR2 FNYEAQ. The ends lost 5 bases at V and 5 bases at J; junction bases unmatched: 11. CDR3 sequence: CASSRTGLATDEQYF. CDR3 DNA: TGTGCCAGCAGCCGTACCGGACTAGCTACCGACGAGCAGTACTTC.

The rearrangement links TRBV5-1 to TRBJ2-1, with 12 positions matching TRBD2. Trimming removed 2 bases from V and 7 bases from J; junction bases left unmatched: 7. Germline CDR1 and CDR2: SGHRS and YFSETQ. The CDR3 sequence is 16 residues long. CDR3 in amino acids: CASSFLAGGPVNEQFF. The CDR3 DNA is TGCGCCAGCAGCTTTCTAGCGGGAGGGCCGGTTAATGAGCAGTTCTTC.

There are a few counts of this clone. J is TRBJ1-1 and V is TRBV30; D not certain. Trimming removed 7 bases from V and 3 bases from J, with 15 bases in between. Germline CDR1 GTSNPN, CDR2 SVGIG (reference sequence). CDR3 size: 13 residues. The CDR3 DNA is TGTGCCTTCCTCTTATTGGGTCACACTGAAGCTTTCTTT. Its protein is CAFLLLGHTEAFF. Full variable domain (remainder filled in from reference TRBV30 and TRBJ1-1): SQTIHQWPATLVQPVGSPLSLECTVEGTSNPNLYWYRQAAGRGLQLLFYSVGIGQISSEVPQNLSASRPQDRQFILSSKKLLLSDSGFYLCAFLLLGHTEAFFGQGTRLTVV.

The chain combines TRBV6-5 with TRBJ1-2; D may be TRBD1 (6 bases). The germline V gene has CDR1 MNHEY and CDR2 SVGAGI. The CDR3 is 13 residues long. V was trimmed by 4 bases and J by 4 bases, leaving 10 bases between them. CDR3 nucleotide sequence: TGTGCCAGCAGTTTAGGGGGATCCTATGGCTACACCTTC. Protein sequence: CASSLGGSYGYTF.

The V and J genes are TRBV10-3 and TRBJ2-7; 7 positions match TRBD2. The V segment lost 7 bases and the J segment 4 bases; nucleotides outside the gene matches: 7. CDR3 size: 13 residues. CDR1 is ENHRY and CDR2 is SYGVKD in the germline V gene. The CDR3 spells CAINPGLRYEQYF. DNA for the CDR3: TGTGCCATCAATCCGGGACTAAGATACGAGCAGTACTTC.

This clone was picked up one time. The chain couples TRBV4-2 to TRBJ1-6, with D perhaps TRBD1 (5 bases). V was clipped by 0 bases and J by 13 bases, with 13 bases between them. There are 14 residues in the CDR3. Germline assignment: CDR1 LGHNA and CDR2 YNFKEQ. CDR3: CASSQEGGGMPLHF. Written as DNA, the CDR3 is TGTGCCAGCAGCCAAGAGGGCGGGGGGATGCCCCTCCACTTT.

This clone was seen a few times. The gene calls are TRBV7-2 and TRBJ1-2; weak D call: TRBD1 (6 bases). CDR1 is SGHTA, CDR2 FQGNSA, per germline. This CDR3 is 15 amino acids long. The germline V and J ends were trimmed by 5 bases and 8 bases, with 21 bases remaining between them. The CDR3 here is CASSRDSTGLGGYTF. DNA for the CDR3: TGTGCCAGCAGCCGGGACTCGACAGGCCTTGGGGGCTACACCTTC.

The chain couples TRBV9 to TRBJ2-1; tentatively, D is TRBD2 (7 bases). This CDR3 spans 15 amino acids. The germline V gene encodes CDR1 SGDLS and CDR2 YYNGEE. V was clipped by 0 bases and J by 6 bases, with 13 bases between them. CDR3: CASSVVAGALNEQFF. CDR3 bases: TGTGCCAGCAGCGTAGTGGCGGGGGCCCTCAATGAGCAGTTCTTC.

Details on this clone: The junction and the germline gene differ at one end; a read error may be behind it. The chain uses TRBV29-1 and TRBJ1-1; D may be TRBD1 (6 bases). Germline V gives CDR1 SQVTM, CDR2 ANQGSEA. There are 16 residues in the CDR3. DNA of the CDR3: TGCAGCGTCGAAGTTGTTTGGGGGGGCTCGAACACTGAAGCTTTCTTT. The encoded protein is CSVEVVWGGSNTEAFF.

This chain links TRBV5-6 with TRBJ2-7; possible D gene TRBD2, 5 bases. Trimming pared 4 bases from V and 9 bases from J, leaving 14 bases between. Per the germline V gene, CDR1 is SGHDT and CDR2 is YYEEEE. The CDR3 sequence is 12 residues long. The CDR3, as DNA: TGTGCCAGCAGCGCGGGTTCGTGGTGGCAGTACTTC. Translation gives CASSAGSWWQYF. The full variable domain, completed using reference TRBV5-6 and TRBJ2-7, is DAGVTQSPTHLIKTRGQQVTLRCSPKSGHDTVSWYQQALGQGPQFIFQYYEEEERQRGNFPDRFSGHQFPNYSSELNVNALLLGDSALYLCASSAGSWWQYFGPGTRLTVT.

The chain couples TRBV10-3 to TRBJ2-3, with TRBD1 matching over 8 bases. CDR3 length equals 13 residues. Per germline, CDR1 ENHRY and CDR2 SYGVKD. V was clipped by 10 bases and J by 8 bases; unmatched bases: 11. CDR3 amino acids: CANSNPGQATQYF. The CDR3 nucleotides read TGTGCCAACTCAAATCCGGGACAGGCTACGCAGTATTTT.

The genes are TRBV6-6 and TRBJ1-2; tentatively, D is TRBD1 (6 bases). The CDR3 consists of 14 residues. The germline V gene encodes CDR1 MNHNY and CDR2 SVGAGI (reference sequence). V shed 5 bases and J shed 7 bases, with 17 bases lying between them. The CDR3 spells CASSATGYDGGYTF. The CDR3 DNA sequence: TGTGCCAGCAGTGCGACAGGTTACGACGGTGGCTACACCTTC.

The V call is TRBV5-1, the J call TRBJ2-4; D gene uncertain. This CDR3 region has 13 residues. Germline-derived CDR1 and CDR2 are SGHRS and YFSETQ. V was trimmed by 0 bases and J by 7 bases, leaving 8 bases between them. CDR3 protein: CASSLEGWNIQYF. For the CDR3, the DNA is TGCGCCAGCAGCTTGGAGGGTTGGAACATTCAGTACTTC.

The chain employs TRBV2 and TRBJ2-5, with D perhaps TRBD2 (6 bases). The germline CDR1 and CDR2 sequences are SNHLY and FYNNEI. This CDR3 is built from 13 residues. The ends were cut back, 6 bases at V and 3 bases at J, with 11 bases in the middle. This CDR3 reads CASRRPSEETQYF. CDR3 bases: TGTGCCAGCAGACGTCCTAGCGAAGAGACCCAGTACTTC. Supplemented by reference TRBV2 and TRBJ2-5, the full variable domain reads EPEVTQTPSHQVTQMGQEVILRCVPISNHLYFYWYRQILGQKVEFLVSFYNNEISEKSEIFDDQFSVERPDGSNFTLKIRSTKLEDSAMYFCASRRPSEETQYFGPGTRLLVL.